These 13 T cell receptor beta chains were sequenced from one sample in a study of blood T cells in healthy people across ages. Sample-barcoded 5' priming and a J-beta primer mix drove a second PCR of roughly 6 to 12 cycles. MiXCR, applied by TCRdb to the 5' RACE reads, yields one record per CDR3 protein. Altogether hundreds of thousands of distinct CDR3 sequences are present, 49% being singletons, with the ten largest covering approximately 32%. Sample: blood. The source is a woman aged 55-75 years in good health.

This clonotype was counted between two and nine times. This rearrangement joins TRBV30 to TRBJ1-2; a possible D gene is TRBD1 (6 bases). The CDR3 totals 13 residues. Trimming took 4 bases from V and 4 from J, leaving 13 bases between them. In germline, CDR1 is GTSNPN, CDR2 SVGIG (reference sequence). The CDR3: CAWTPQGLYGYTF. The CDR3 DNA follows: TGTGCCTGGACCCCTCAGGGGCTCTATGGCTACACCTTC. Using reference TRBV30 and TRBJ1-2 for the parts outside the CDR3, the full variable domain is SQTIHQWPATLVQPVGSPLSLECTVEGTSNPNLYWYRQAAGRGLQLLFYSVGIGQISSEVPQNLSASRPQDRQFILSSKKLLLSDSGFYLCAWTPQGLYGYTFGSGTRLTVV.

The V call is TRBV27, the J call TRBJ2-1, with D possibly TRBD2 on 6 matching bases. The CDR3 has 12 amino acids. The V gene's germline CDR1 is MNHEY and CDR2 SMNVEV (reference sequence). V was shortened by 7 bases and J by 13 bases, with 17 bases between the two germline ends. CDR3 nucleotides: TGTGCCAGCACGGGCCCCGGGAGATTACAGTTCTTC. Translation gives CASTGPGRLQFF.

CDR3 sequence reads: CASSVVRAPDQQFF. The CDR3 region has the DNA TGCGCCAGCAGCGTGGTTAGGGCGCCTGATCAGCAGTTCTTC. The chain joins TRBV5-1 to TRBJ2-1; D remains ambiguous. This CDR3 region has 14 residues. Germline CDR1 is SGHRS and CDR2 is YFSETQ. V was pared by 4 bases and J by 11 bases, with 19 bases between.

J is TRBJ2-1 and V is TRBV27, with TRBD1 matching 8 bases. The CDR3 is 18 residues long. Germline CDR1 reads MNHEY; CDR2 reads SMNVEV (reference sequence). J was trimmed by 3 bases and V by 3 bases; bases with no gene match: 13. CDR3 protein: CASSFSIRVDRVYNEQFF. The CDR3 bases are TGTGCCAGCAGTTTTTCCATAAGAGTGGACAGGGTCTACAATGAGCAGTTCTTC.

The sample holds a few counts of this clonotype. The J gene is TRBJ1-4, the V gene TRBV2; D remains ambiguous. V was trimmed by 7 bases and J by 4 bases, leaving 10 bases between them. The CDR3 runs to 13 residues. Germline CDR1 reads SNHLY; CDR2 reads FYNNEI. Here the CDR3 reads CASKRTDNEKLFF. The CDR3 nucleotides read TGTGCCAGCAAAAGGACGGATAATGAAAAACTGTTTTTT.

The chain employs TRBV5-1 and TRBJ2-7; 8 bases align to TRBD1. CDR3 size: 14 residues. Germline CDR1 is SGHRS and CDR2 is YFSETQ. V shed 3 bases and J 3 bases; nucleotides not matched to a gene: 5. CDR3 DNA: TGCGCCAGCAGCTGGACAGGGTCCGGCTACGAGCAGTACTTC. Its translation is CASSWTGSGYEQYF. Combining the CDR3 with reference TRBV5-1 and TRBJ2-7 gives the whole variable domain KAGVTQTPRYLIKTRGQQVTLSCSPISGHRSVSWYQQTPGQGLQFLFEYFSETQRNKGNFPGRFSGRQFSNSRSEMNVSTLELGDSALYLCASSWTGSGYEQYFGPGTRLTVT.

The rearrangement uses TRBV20-1 and TRBJ1-2; 7 bases map to TRBD1. The CDR3 sequence is 15 residues long. Per the germline V gene, CDR1 is DFQATT and CDR2 is SNEGSKA (reference sequence). CDR3 nucleotide sequence: TGCAGGGCCTGGATGGGAGAACAGGGGTCCTATGGCTACACCTTC. This codes for CRAWMGEQGSYGYTF.

The chain is built from TRBV3-1 and TRBJ1-1, with 7 bases matching TRBD1. This CDR3 spans 14 amino acids. J gave up 5 bases and V 4 bases, and 7 bases lay outside the gene matches. Looked up from germline, CDR1 is LGHDT and CDR2 is YNNKEL (reference sequence). Here the CDR3 DNA reads TGTGCCAGCAGCCGGCAAGGGGGCGAGACTGAAGCTTTCTTT. This gives the protein CASSRQGGETEAFF.

This clonotype was detected only a few times. The chain links TRBV2 to TRBJ1-2, with D unresolved. The CDR3 totals 13 residues. V lost 2 bases and J 7 bases, leaving 11 bases between the germline ends. Germline CDR1 and CDR2: SNHLY and FYNNEI. The CDR3 loop is CASSELASGGYTF. CDR3 sequence (DNA): TGTGCCAGCAGTGAACTGGCAAGTGGTGGCTACACCTTC.

The chain employs TRBV27 and TRBJ2-3; TRBD2 aligns across 10 bases. Germline CDR1 MNHEY, CDR2 SMNVEV (reference sequence). The CDR3 runs 17 residues. V shed 5 bases, J shed 4 bases, and the junction held 12 bases outside the gene matches. CDR3 sequence: CASSKSRSGRRADTQYF. CDR3 coding DNA: TGTGCCAGCAGTAAATCCCGTAGCGGGAGGCGGGCAGATACGCAGTATTTT.

The rearrangement joins TRBV20-1 to TRBJ1-1; perhaps TRBD1 as D (5 bases). Trimming stripped 6 bases from V and 5 bases from J, with 10 bases between. Germline CDR1 DFQATT, CDR2 SNEGSKA (reference sequence). The CDR3 runs to 11 residues. The CDR3 DNA sequence: TGCAGTGCCGGGACGCGTACTGAAGCTTTCTTT. It translates to CSAGTRTEAFF.

The rearrangement joins TRBV4-1 to TRBJ2-1; 11 bases fit TRBD2. Germline-derived CDR1 and CDR2 are MGHRA and YSYEKL. The junction had 5 bases not matched to a gene; V was cut back by 4 bases and J by 0 bases. There are 17 residues in the CDR3. CDR3 sequence: CASSPSGRPDSYNEQFF. In DNA, the CDR3 is TGCGCCAGCAGCCCTAGCGGGAGGCCAGACTCCTACAATGAGCAGTTCTTC.

This clonotype was seen more than once but under ten times. The gene calls are TRBV9 and TRBJ2-2; 10 nucleotides match TRBD2. The germline gives CDR1 SGDLS, CDR2 YYNGEE. CDR3 length equals 17 residues. The ends lost 0 bases at V and 8 bases at J; junction bases unmatched: 10. The CDR3: CASSVVGTSVRTGELFF. The CDR3 nucleotides read TGTGCCAGCAGCGTAGTAGGGACTAGCGTACGTACTGGGGAGCTGTTTTTT. The full variable domain, completed using reference TRBV9 and TRBJ2-2, is DSGVTQTPKHLITATGQRVTLRCSPRSGDLSVYWYQQSLDQGLQFLIQYYNGEERAKGNILERFSAQQFPDLHSELNLSSLELGDSALYFCASSVVGTSVRTGELFFGEGSRLTVL.